Sequencing of this T cell receptor beta chain was carried out in a study of identifying expanded T cells in peripheral blood. Only in-frame clones appear in the TCRdb table, and some are missing; sequencing was by immunoSEQ multiplex PCR. The sample yields 90,000 to 95,000 clones, approximately 88% seen once. This CDR3 spans 15 amino acids. Germline V gene sequence: CDR1 SGHNT, CDR2 YYREEE (reference sequence). V lost 5 bases, J lost 4 bases, and 18 bases lay in between. Healthy donors had no documented immune events, such as infections, while sampled. This receptor was identified in a person between 18 and 75 years old in good health. V and J are TRBV5-4 and TRBJ1-1; no clear D gene. Sequences were obtained from blood. CDR3 DNA sequence: TGTGCCAGCAGGCGGAACAACGGAGTGGCCACTGAAGCTTTCTTT. Translating it yields CASRRNNGVATEAFF.